This TCR beta chain is from a study of cytomegalovirus exposure and HLA in healthy donors. Findings of the study overall: Cytomegalovirus-associated TCR beta chains were listed, numbering 164.

The V and J ends lost 6 bases and 5 bases, in that order; junction bases with no gene match: 9. Germline V gene lookup returns CDR1 MNHEY and CDR2 SMNVEV (reference sequence). The CDR3 is 16 amino acids. Those who donated were healthy bone marrow donors. This clone is a singleton in its sample. No antigen is known for it. 60 Vbeta and 13 Jbeta primers were used in PCR. In the authors' workflow: An analysis performed later counted about 80 million unique TCR beta chains (roughly 11 million of them shared). Sequenced by immunoSEQ multiplex PCR; TCRdb stores in-frame clones only, minus some. V, J and clone size are those of that table, while D and trimming were read from the DNA. Seen here are some 110,000 clones, 75% to 90% observed once, and the top ten hold roughly 6.9%.

The specimen was PBMCs. The J gene is TRBJ2-3, the V gene TRBV27; 12 nucleotides agree with TRBD2. This receptor was taken from a young man in good health and CMV-seropositive. CDR3 DNA: TGTGCCAGCAGCCCCCCCCTAGCGGGGGGGATAGATACGCAGTATTTT. The encoded protein is CASSPPLAGGIDTQYF.